This T cell receptor beta chain derives from a study of cytomegalovirus exposure and HLA in healthy donors. Study results and caveats: About 87% or about 30% of the time was how often most TCR beta V segments were productive, according to an earlier analysis. By a later analysis, the bulk of CMV-associated TCR beta chains appeared HLA-restricted. The authors reported that TCR beta sequences could predict HLA-A and HLA-B alleles. These predictions were accurate for most subjects in the first cohort.

Primers: 60 Vbeta forward and 13 Jbeta reverse. Sequencing was performed with immunoSEQ multiplex PCR; in TCRdb, only in-frame clones are kept and a portion is missing. The sample yields roughly 200,000 clones, approximately 9.5% seen once. Note on this clone: Its antigen is unknown. One junction end does not reproduce the germline sequence, and a read error may be involved.

The germline V gene has CDR1 SNHLY and CDR2 FYNNEI. The CDR3 loop spans 16 amino acids. Material for sequencing was PBMCs. The chain is built from TRBV2 and TRBJ2-2; TRBD2 aligns across 9 bases. This clonotype was obtained from a woman aged 25 to 39 in good health and CMV-seropositive. The CDR3: CASRKLAGGNTGELLF. CDR3 nucleotide sequence: TGTGCCAGCAGGAAACTAGCGGGTGGGAACACCGGGGAGCTGCTTTTT. Filled out from reference TRBV2 and TRBJ2-2, the complete variable domain reads EPEVTQTPSHQVTQMGQEVILRCVPISNHLYFYWYRQILGQKVEFLVSFYNNEISEKSEIFDDQFSVERPDGSNFTLKIRSTKLEDSAMYFCASRKLAGGNTGELLFGEGSRLTVL.